This is a list of T cell receptor beta chains from one sample in a study of blood T cell repertoires in COVID-19. The assay was immunoSEQ multiplex PCR, and TCRdb's table has in-frame clones only and misses some. The data contain roughly 250,000 clones, 90% of them seen just once; the ten biggest clones take up 3.5% to 4.5%. Sequencing used peripheral blood. These receptors were obtained from a woman aged 40 to 50 with acute or convalescent COVID-19. The CDR3 runs from the conserved cysteine through the conserved F or W. D genes are given only for firm matches. A row's size may be missing; if present it is once, few, many or a size class.

j_call v_call d_call clone_size cdr3_aa cdr3_nt
TRBJ1-5 TRBV4-1 - - CASSQHTGSNQPQHF TGCGCCAGCAGCCAACATACAGGTAGCAATCAGCCCCAGCATTTT
TRBJ1-1 TRBV27 TRBD1 - CASSHLGQTEAFF TGTGCCAGCAGCCACTTGGGACAGACTGAAGCTTTCTTT
TRBJ2-3 TRBV5-4 - few CASSLAGRGRTDTQYF TGTGCCAGCAGCTTGGCTGGGCGGGGGCGCACAGATACGCAGTATTTT
TRBJ1-2 TRBV7-8 - - CASSLEHSLAYGYTF TGTGCCAGCAGCTTAGAGCACAGTTTGGCCTATGGCTACACCTTC
TRBJ1-4 TRBV3-1/TRBV3-2 - - CASSQLGRVLFF TGTGCCAGCAGCCAATTAGGCAGGGTCCTGTTTTTT
TRBJ2-5 TRBV7-9 - - CASSSGRGETQYF TGTGCCAGCAGCTCCGGACGGGGGGAGACCCAGTACTTC
TRBJ2-1 TRBV18 TRBD2 - CASSNLAGDSNEQFF TGTGCCAGCTCAAACCTAGCGGGGGACTCCAATGAGCAGTTCTTC
TRBJ1-5 TRBV7-3 - - CAISGVHHQPQHF TGTGCCATCTCAGGGGTCCACCATCAGCCCCAGCATTTT
TRBJ1-4 TRBV5-1 - few CASTSQSGGRGSKLFF TGCGCCAGCACATCCCAGAGTGGGGGCCGGGGCTCAAAACTGTTTTTT
TRBJ1-4 TRBV19 - - CASSKQGPNEKLFF TGTGCCAGTAGCAAACAGGGACCAAATGAAAAACTGTTTTTT
TRBJ1-2 TRBV5-1 TRBD1 once CASKMSEGQLNIGYTF TGCGCCAGCAAAATGTCCGAGGGACAGCTAAATATTGGCTACACCTTC
TRBJ1-4 TRBV5-1 - - CASSLASGAFDGKLFF TGCGCCAGCAGCCTGGCATCAGGGGCCTTTGACGGAAAACTGTTTTTT
TRBJ2-3 TRBV7-9 TRBD1 - CASSLVGTGTDTQYF TGTGCCAGCAGCTTAGTAGGGACAGGCACAGATACGCAGTATTTT
TRBJ1-2 TRBV25-1 - - CASSEVRATYGYTF TGTGCCAGCAGTGAAGTGAGGGCTACCTATGGCTACACCTTC
TRBJ1-2 TRBV9 - - CASSSQGRGYTF TGTGCCAGCAGCTCGCAGGGGCGGGGCTACACCTTC
TRBJ1-6 TRBV14 - - CASSQTAGTPLHF TGTGCCAGCAGCCAAACAGCGGGGACACCCCTCCACTTT
TRBJ2-3 TRBV24-1 TRBD1 - CATSDSSDRGGGDTQYF TGTGCCACCAGTGACTCGTCGGACAGGGGCGGTGGAGATACGCAGTATTTT
TRBJ2-3 TRBV19 - - CASRLTEPSTDTQYF TGTGCCAGTAGGCTGACGGAGCCCAGCACAGATACGCAGTATTTT
TRBJ1-2 TRBV5-1 - - CASSPDSLLRGGYTF TGCGCCAGCAGCCCGGACAGCCTACTGAGGGGAGGCTACACCTTC
TRBJ1-6 TRBV3-1/TRBV3-2 TRBD1 - CASSQGRGQVYNSPLHF TGTGCCAGCAGCCAAGGCAGGGGGCAGGTTTATAATTCACCCCTCCACTTT
TRBJ2-5 TRBV2 TRBD2 - CARERGSGETQYF TGTGCCAGAGAGCGGGGGTCGGGGGAGACCCAGTACTTC
TRBJ1-2 TRBV6-5 TRBD1 - CASTLSGQGIYGYTF TGTGCCAGCACGTTATCGGGACAGGGGATTTATGGCTACACCTTC
TRBJ2-1 TRBV5-6 - - CASSFREDEQFF TGTGCCAGCAGCTTCAGGGAGGATGAGCAGTTCTTC
TRBJ1-5 TRBV19 TRBD1 - CASSTRPGQGSNQPQHF TGTGCCAGTAGTACCCGACCAGGACAGGGAAGCAATCAGCCCCAGCATTTT
TRBJ1-5 TRBV6-2/TRBV6-3 - - CASSSTQPGQPQHF TGTGCCAGCAGTTCCACACAGCCGGGACAGCCCCAGCATTTT
TRBJ1-1 TRBV18 - - CASSLGENTEAFF TGTGCCAGCTCACTAGGGGAGAACACTGAAGCTTTCTTT
TRBJ2-2 TRBV5-1 TRBD2 - CASSLGTSGVNTGELFF TGCGCCAGCAGCTTAGGCACTAGCGGGGTGAACACCGGGGAGCTGTTTTTT
TRBJ2-4 TRBV19 - - CASSIGEVRDIQYF TGTGCCAGTAGTATAGGGGAGGTTCGGGACATTCAGTACTTC
TRBJ1-2 TRBV9 TRBD1 once CASSVAGTGGYGYTF TGTGCCAGCAGCGTAGCTGGTACAGGGGGATATGGCTACACCTTC
TRBJ1-4 TRBV4-1 TRBD1 - CASSQDGSGGKEKLFF TGCGCCAGCAGCCAAGATGGGTCAGGGGGGAAGGAAAAACTGTTTTTT
TRBJ1-5 TRBV30 TRBD1 - CAWSLTGGVQPQHF TGTGCCTGGAGTTTAACAGGGGGCGTTCAGCCCCAGCATTTT
TRBJ1-1 TRBV19 - - CASSIRGMNTEAFF TGTGCCAGTAGTATTCGGGGTATGAACACTGAAGCTTTCTTT
TRBJ2-3 TRBV27 TRBD1 - CASSLKGALTQDTQYF TGTGCCAGCAGTTTAAAGGGGGCTCTCACCCAAGATACGCAGTATTTT
TRBJ1-6 TRBV21-1 - few CASSLCPTSSYNSPLHF TGTGCCAGCAGCTTATGTCCCACGAGCTCCTATAATTCACCCCTCCACTTT
TRBJ2-1 TRBV5-1 - - CASSLAVGQPYNEQFF TGCGCCAGCAGCTTGGCTGTGGGGCAACCCTACAATGAGCAGTTCTTC
TRBJ1-2 TRBV4-1 TRBD1 - CASSLGGDRGRYGYTF TGCGCCAGCAGCCTTGGGGGGGACAGGGGGAGATATGGCTACACCTTC
TRBJ1-6 TRBV19 - - CASSSYNSPLHF TGTGCCAGTAGCTCTTATAATTCACCCCTCCACTTT
TRBJ1-1 TRBV6-5 - - CASTGRGFYCTEAFF TGTGCCAGCACCGGCCGGGGGTTTTATTGCACTGAAGCTTTCTTT
TRBJ1-5 TRBV6-1 - - CASSELRFAQPQHF TGTGCCAGCAGTGAGCTGCGTTTCGCTCAGCCCCAGCATTTT
TRBJ1-2 TRBV12-5 - - CASGLRNYGYTF TGTGCTAGTGGTTTGCGGAACTATGGCTACACCTTC
TRBJ1-1 TRBV7-9 - - CASSLETNTEAFF TGTGCCAGCAGCTTAGAGACTAACACTGAAGCTTTCTTT
TRBJ2-2 TRBV2 - - CASSELAGNTGELFF TGTGCCAGCAGTGAACTGGCGGGGAACACCGGGGAGCTGTTTTTT
TRBJ1-4 TRBV7-2 - - CASSLGSEKLFF TGTGCCAGCAGCTTAGGTTCGGAAAAACTGTTTTTT
TRBJ1-3 TRBV11-3 - once CASSLEAGAGNTIYF TGTGCCAGCAGCTTAGAAGCAGGGGCCGGAAACACCATATATTTT
TRBJ2-3 TRBV19 TRBD1 - CASSLGTGADTQYF TGTGCCAGTAGCTTAGGGACAGGGGCAGATACGCAGTATTTT
TRBJ2-5 TRBV6-1 - - CASSERGRGETQYF TGTGCCAGCAGTGAACGGGGGAGAGGAGAGACCCAGTACTTC
TRBJ1-2 TRBV5-6 TRBD1 few CASSENRGAYGYTF TGTGCCAGCAGCGAAAACAGGGGGGCCTATGGCTACACCTTC
TRBJ1-2 TRBV5-8 - - CASSLTPYGYTF TGTGCCAGCAGCTTAACACCTTATGGCTACACCTTC
TRBJ2-1 TRBV4-2 TRBD2 - CASSQVYGGDYNEQFF TGTGCCAGCAGCCAAGTTTACGGGGGGGACTACAATGAGCAGTTCTTC
TRBJ1-2 TRBV28 TRBD1 once CASTIDAGGGYGYTF TGTGCCAGCACGATAGACGCAGGGGGCGGCTATGGCTACACCTTC
TRBJ2-1 TRBV19 TRBD2 - CASSNSPSGGTSEQFF TGTGCCAGTAGTAATTCCCCCAGCGGGGGGACCTCGGAGCAGTTCTTC
TRBJ2-5 TRBV19 TRBD1 once CASSSRQGAWETQYF TGTGCCAGTAGTTCCCGACAGGGCGCGTGGGAGACCCAGTACTTC
TRBJ1-2 TRBV10-3 TRBD1 - CAQGTGGSFGGYTF TGTGCCCAGGGGACAGGGGGCAGCTTTGGTGGCTACACCTTC
TRBJ1-2 TRBV12-3/TRBV12-4 - - CASSFDRRGYTF TGTGCCAGCAGTTTTGACAGACGTGGCTACACCTTC
TRBJ1-2 TRBV27 - - CASSAQPGANYGYTF TGTGCCAGCAGTGCCCAGCCGGGGGCTAACTATGGCTACACCTTC